This TCR beta chain was sequenced for a study of blood T cell repertoires in COVID-19. On the study more broadly: Samples came from the United States, Italy and Spain, spanning acute and convalescent COVID-19. Sources were T cells, B-cell-depleted T cells, or PBMCs; the material itself was cDNA or gDNA.

The method was immunoSEQ multiplex PCR; TCRdb's version includes in-frame clones alone and lacks a portion of them. The repertoire includes 310,000 or so clones, approximately 88% of them detected once, and around 10% sits in the top ten. Self-reported history from a screening survey and questionnaire set each donor's cohort. Cohort 3 recovered donors had two negative PCRs, clearance, or symptom resolution. This clone was detected ten times or more. The CDR3 loop spans 10 amino acids. Germline V gene data show CDR1 as DFQATT and CDR2 as SNEGSKA (reference sequence). Trimming left V 6 bases short and J 17 bases short, with 14 bases between.

The sequence was collected from a young woman who had recovered from COVID-19. The chain links TRBV20-1 to TRBJ1-6; D not certain. Sequencing was carried out using PBMCs or T cells enriched from blood (not recorded which). This chain's CDR3 is CSARRLGFHF. The CDR3 nucleotides read TGCAGTGCACGTAGACTCGGATTCCACTTT.